These 11 T cell receptor beta chains were all obtained from the same sample, sequenced in a study of blood T cell repertoires in COVID-19. The protocol was immunoSEQ multiplex PCR, while the TCRdb copy is restricted to in-frame clones and leaves out a portion. The sample has hundreds of thousands of clones, 75% to 90% seen once. The sequencing input was PBMCs or T cells enriched from blood (not recorded which). The source is a man between 18 and 29 years old who had recovered from COVID-19.

The chain uses TRBV5-1 and TRBJ2-7; no clear D gene. Germline-derived CDR1 and CDR2 are SGHRS and YFSETQ. V was clipped by 4 bases and J by 3 bases, with 8 bases between them. There are 12 residues in the CDR3. CDR3 region: CASSGQNYEQYF. In DNA form, the CDR3 reads TGCGCCAGCAGCGGCCAGAACTACGAGCAGTACTTC.

J is TRBJ2-2 and V is TRBV4-3, with a tentative D call TRBD1 (6 bases). Germline V gene lookup returns CDR1 LGHNA and CDR2 YSLEER. With 0 bases removed from V and 4 bases from J, the gap between germline ends came to 6 bases. CDR3 length equals 14 residues. Here the CDR3 DNA reads TGCGCCAGCAGCCAAGACAGGGGCACCGGGGAGCTGTTTTTT. Amino acid sequence: CASSQDRGTGELFF.

The chain links TRBV4-2 to TRBJ1-5, with TRBD1 as a possible D gene (6 bases). V was pared by 4 bases and J by 5 bases, with 12 bases between. CDR3 length: 14 residues. The germline gives CDR1 LGHNA, CDR2 YNFKEQ. This CDR3 is CASSLQGQHQPQHF. The CDR3 DNA is TGTGCCAGCAGCCTCCAGGGACAACATCAGCCCCAGCATTTT.

J is TRBJ2-7 and V is TRBV28, with 7 bases aligning to TRBD1. Trimming at V came to 5 bases and at J to 3 bases, leaving 4 bases not matched to a gene. This CDR3 has 13 residues. Germline assignment: CDR1 MDHEN and CDR2 SYDVKM. CDR3 sequence (DNA): TGTGCCAGCAGTAAGGACAGGTACTACGAGCAGTACTTC. It encodes CASSKDRYYEQYF.

The J gene is TRBJ2-7, the V gene TRBV6-1, with 14 nucleotides matching TRBD2. The CDR3 is made up of 16 amino acids. The ends lost 4 bases at V and 6 bases at J; junction bases unmatched: 8. Per germline, CDR1 MNHNS and CDR2 SASEGT. The CDR3 loop reads CASSVRLAGGSGEQYF. Written as DNA, the CDR3 is TGTGCCAGCAGTGTTCGACTAGCGGGAGGGTCGGGCGAGCAGTACTTC.

V is TRBV7-8 and J is TRBJ2-7, with 7 nucleotides matching TRBD1. The V and J ends lost 6 bases and 4 bases, in that order; junction bases with no gene match: 9. CDR1 is SGHVS, CDR2 FQNEAQ, per germline. CDR3 size: 14 residues. The CDR3 protein is CASSPVQGSYEQYF. As DNA, the CDR3 is TGTGCCAGCAGTCCCGTACAGGGGTCTTACGAGCAGTACTTC. Based on the CDR3 plus reference TRBV7-8 and TRBJ2-7, the full variable domain is GAGVSQSPRYKVAKRGQDVALRCDPISGHVSLFWYQQALGQGPEFLTYFQNEAQLDKSGLPSDRFFAERPEGSVSTLKIQRTQQEDSAVYLCASSPVQGSYEQYFGPGTRLTVT.

The chain uses TRBV7-9 and TRBJ2-3, with 9 bases identical to TRBD2. The CDR3 spans 15 residues. CDR1 and CDR2 (germline): SEHNR, FQNEAQ (reference sequence). V lost 4 bases to trimming and J lost 5 bases; unmatched junction nucleotides: 7. Here the CDR3 DNA reads TGTGCCAGCAGCTCGATAGCGGGAGTAGTAGATACGCAGTATTTT. It codes for CASSSIAGVVDTQYF.

The chain carries TRBV5-4 and TRBJ2-7; a possible D gene is TRBD2 (6 bases). V dropped 0 bases and J dropped 9 bases, with 16 bases sitting between them. The CDR3 spans 14 residues. Germline assignment: CDR1 SGHNT and CDR2 YYREEE (reference sequence). CDR3 coding DNA: TGTGCCAGCAGCTTGGACAGGATCGTGGGGGGGCAGTACTTC. Translation gives CASSLDRIVGGQYF.

This rearrangement joins TRBV27 to TRBJ2-7; the D gene is possibly TRBD2 (7 bases). The CDR3 totals 15 residues. Between the trimmed V and J ends, which lost 0 bases and 5 bases, there was a span of 14 bases. Germline-derived CDR1 and CDR2 are MNHEY and SMNVEV (reference sequence). CDR3 protein: CASSLSWGAGDEQYF. In DNA, the CDR3 is TGTGCCAGCAGTTTATCGTGGGGGGCGGGGGACGAGCAGTACTTC.

Remarks on this clone: A junction boundary mismatches the germline segment, possibly from a read error. The chain carries TRBV12-3 or TRBV12-4 and TRBJ1-1; D uncertain. This CDR3 is 13 amino acids long. CDR3: CASRYTVNAEAFF. CDR3 in DNA: TGTGCCAGCAGGTATACAGTGAACGCTGAAGCTTTCTTT.

The chain carries TRBV18 and TRBJ2-1; D perhaps matches TRBD2 (5 bases). Germline CDR1 and CDR2: KGHSH and LQKENI. The V and J ends lost 6 bases and 10 bases respectively, with 22 bases between them. CDR3 length: 15 amino acids. In DNA form, the CDR3 reads TGTGCCAGCTCGTCGGACTTGGGGAAGCTTGAGGAGCAGTTCTTC. This gives the protein CASSSDLGKLEEQFF.